Below, 19 T cell receptor beta chains from the same sample are listed, as sequenced in a study of blood T cell repertoires in COVID-19. Repertoires were generated with immunoSEQ multiplex PCR, while TCRdb's copy carries only in-frame clones and drops some. The sample carries about 120,000 clones, over 60% recorded once. The sample was peripheral blood. Receptor source: a woman aged 80 or over with acute or convalescent COVID-19.

J is TRBJ1-2 and V is TRBV5-1, with TRBD1 matching over 7 bases. CDR1 SGHRS and CDR2 YFSETQ come from the germline V gene. The J segment lost 8 bases and the V segment lost 2 bases, leaving 6 bases of the junction unmatched. This CDR3 is 13 amino acids long. As DNA, the CDR3 is TGCGCCAGCAGCTTTGAAGGGGGCGAAGGCTACACCTTC. Translating it yields CASSFEGGEGYTF.

The chain has TRBV9 and TRBJ2-7; 10 bases align to TRBD2. Germline lookup yields CDR1 SGDLS and CDR2 YYNGEE. The V gene end was trimmed by 0 bases and the J gene end by 2 bases; junction bases not matched to a gene: 11. The length of the CDR3 is 18 residues. The CDR3 nucleotides are TGTGCCAGCAGCGTAGTCCCTACAACTAGCGGGGCGACCTACGAGCAGTACTTC. As protein: CASSVVPTTSGATYEQYF.

The chain links TRBV29-1 to TRBJ1-4; 8 bases fit TRBD1. Losses at the gene ends were 6 bases for V and 3 bases for J; bases not matched to a gene: 6. From germline, CDR1 is SQVTM and CDR2 ANQGSEA. The CDR3 spans 14 residues. The CDR3 loop is CSVARGLANEKLFF. Written as DNA, the CDR3 is TGCAGCGTCGCCAGGGGGCTAGCTAATGAAAAACTGTTTTTT.

The gene calls are TRBV3-1 (or the pseudogene TRBV3-2) and TRBJ2-7, with TRBD2 matching 10 bases. The junction had 8 bases not matched to a gene; V was cut back by 4 bases and J by 2 bases. Germline CDR1 LGHDT, CDR2 YNNKEL (reference sequence). The CDR3 runs to 16 residues. In DNA form, the CDR3 reads TGTGCCAGCAGCCCTACAGGGCTAGCGGGAGCCTACGAGCAGTACTTC. Its translation: CASSPTGLAGAYEQYF.

CDR3 DNA sequence: TGTGCCAGCAGCCCCAGGGGCAGCTCCTACGAGCAGTACTTC. This gives the protein CASSPRGSSYEQYF. The V call is TRBV7-9, the J call TRBJ2-7, with D maybe TRBD1 (6 bases). Germline CDR1 is SEHNR and CDR2 is FQNEAQ (reference sequence). Trimming pared 5 bases from V and 0 bases from J, leaving 11 bases between. The CDR3 runs to 14 residues.

The chain carries TRBV6-1 and TRBJ2-1, with 11 bases fitting TRBD2. Germline V lookup: CDR1 MNHNS, CDR2 SASEGT. Trimming at V came to 7 bases and at J to 6 bases, leaving 14 bases not matched to a gene. CDR3 length: 17 residues. The CDR3 spells CASNEDSGTSGLNEQFF. CDR3 DNA sequence: TGTGCCAGCAATGAGGATTCCGGGACTAGCGGCCTCAATGAGCAGTTCTTC.

The V call is TRBV27, the J call TRBJ1-5, with TRBD1 as a possible D gene (6 bases). The V end lost 5 bases, the J end lost 7 bases, and 18 bases lay between the germline ends. CDR3 length equals 15 residues. Germline V gene sequence: CDR1 MNHEY, CDR2 SMNVEV (reference sequence). In DNA form, the CDR3 reads TGTGCCAGCAGTGGACAGCCTGGATCGGGGCAGCCCCAGCATTTT. This translates into CASSGQPGSGQPQHF.

The chain carries TRBV5-1 and TRBJ1-6; D is undetermined. The CDR3 length is 15 residues. The germline CDR1 and CDR2 sequences are SGHRS and YFSETQ. The V gene lost 5 bases and the J gene lost 7 bases, with 16 bases spanning the gap. CDR3 loop: CASRDGGLDNSPLHF. CDR3 in DNA: TGCGCCAGCAGAGATGGAGGGTTGGACAATTCACCCCTCCACTTT.

This sequence joins TRBV7-2 and TRBJ1-1, with D possibly TRBD1 on 6 matching bases. Trimming left V 0 bases short and J 1 base short, with 6 bases between. Germline CDR1 reads SGHTA; CDR2 reads FQGNSA. The CDR3 runs to 14 residues. The CDR3 is CASSLAGGNTEAFF. CDR3 coding DNA: TGTGCCAGCAGCTTAGCAGGGGGGAACACTGAAGCTTTCTTT.

The table lists this clone with a count of one. The chain recombines TRBV28 with TRBJ2-6; perhaps TRBD1 as D (5 bases). CDR3 length equals 16 residues. The germline CDR1 and CDR2 sequences are MDHEN and SYDVKM. Trimming removed 0 bases at V and 5 bases at J, with 11 bases between. CDR3 nucleotides: TGTGCCAGCAGTTTATGGACAGTTAATAGGGCCAACGTCCTGACTTTC. The encoded protein is CASSLWTVNRANVLTF. Drawing the rest from reference TRBV28 and TRBJ2-6, the complete variable domain is DVKVTQSSRYLVKRTGEKVFLECVQDMDHENMFWYRQDPGLGLRLIYFSYDVKMKEKGDIPEGYSVSREKKERFSLILESASTNQTSMYLCASSLWTVNRANVLTFGAGSRLTVL.

The V call is TRBV2, the J call TRBJ1-5; no clear D. The CDR3 loop spans 15 amino acids. V lost 5 bases to trimming and J lost 0 bases, with 11 bases between them. In germline, CDR1 is SNHLY, CDR2 FYNNEI. This CDR3 reads CASSRAGVSNQPQHF. CDR3 nucleotide sequence: TGTGCCAGCAGTCGGGCGGGTGTTAGCAATCAGCCCCAGCATTTT. Supplemented by reference TRBV2 and TRBJ1-5, the full variable domain reads EPEVTQTPSHQVTQMGQEVILRCVPISNHLYFYWYRQILGQKVEFLVSFYNNEISEKSEIFDDQFSVERPDGSNFTLKIRSTKLEDSAMYFCASSRAGVSNQPQHFGDGTRLSIL.

CDR3 in DNA: TGTGCCAGCAGTTTGGTAGATGGGGCTTACGAGCAGTACTTC. Residues: CASSLVDGAYEQYF. V is TRBV28 and J is TRBJ2-7; D possibly corresponds to TRBD1 (5 bases). The germline V gene encodes CDR1 MDHEN and CDR2 SYDVKM. This CDR3 is built from 14 residues. Trimming left V 3 bases short and J 4 bases short, with 13 bases between.

This chain uses TRBV6-2 or TRBV6-3 with TRBJ2-7; possible D gene TRBD1, 6 bases. The germline gives CDR1 MNHEY, CDR2 SVGEGT. The CDR3 is 17 residues long. Trimming cost V 3 bases and J 0 bases, with 18 bases left between them. In nucleotides, the CDR3 is TGTGCCAGCAGTTATTTACCCGGGACAAAGTACTCCTACGAGCAGTACTTC. Protein: CASSYLPGTKYSYEQYF.

V is TRBV9 and J is TRBJ2-2; 8 positions match TRBD1. The V segment lost 4 bases and the J segment 4 bases; nucleotides outside the gene matches: 9. Germline V gives CDR1 SGDLS, CDR2 YYNGEE. This CDR3 has 16 amino acids. The CDR3 bases are TGTGCCAGCAGCATACAACCAGGGGGCGTCACCGGGGAGCTGTTTTTT. Translated: CASSIQPGGVTGELFF.

This clone was seen only a few times. CDR3 bases: TGCGCCAGCAGCCAAGCGCGGGGCCACCTCACAGATACGCAGTATTTT. It specifies CASSQARGHLTDTQYF. The V and J genes are TRBV4-3 and TRBJ2-3; D may be TRBD2 (6 bases). This CDR3 region has 16 residues. CDR1 and CDR2 from the germline V gene are LGHNA and YSLEER. Trimming left V 1 base short and J 2 bases short, with 13 bases between.

This clone has a single count. V and J are TRBV19 and TRBJ2-4, with 9 bases aligning to TRBD1. The CDR3 runs to 14 residues. The germline gives CDR1 LNHDA, CDR2 SQIVND (reference sequence). V was pared by 5 bases and J by 9 bases, with 8 bases of the junction left unmatched. CDR3: CASSLGTGNAIQYF. Written as DNA, the CDR3 is TGTGCCAGTAGTCTGGGGACAGGGAACGCCATTCAGTACTTC.

The chain joins TRBV5-6 to TRBJ2-3; 11 nucleotides align to TRBD2. This CDR3 contains 18 residues. CDR1 is SGHDT and CDR2 is YYEEEE in the germline V gene. The V segment lost 4 bases and the J segment 0 bases; nucleotides outside the gene matches: 10. In DNA form, the CDR3 reads TGTGCCAGCAGCCCACTCCTAGCGGGAGGATTTAGCACAGATACGCAGTATTTT. Protein: CASSPLLAGGFSTDTQYF.

The chain uses TRBV5-1 and TRBJ2-2; TRBD1 agrees at 7 bases. V was clipped by 4 bases and J by 3 bases; unmatched bases: 6. The germline gives CDR1 SGHRS, CDR2 YFSETQ. The CDR3 consists of 15 residues. CDR3 residues: CASSTSTGDTGELFF. In DNA form, the CDR3 reads TGCGCCAGCAGCACATCAACAGGGGACACCGGGGAGCTGTTTTTT.

This clone was detected once. This sequence joins TRBV4-2 and TRBJ2-7; TRBD2 agrees at 8 bases. CDR1 is LGHNA, CDR2 YNFKEQ, per germline. V shed 4 bases and J 4 bases; nucleotides not matched to a gene: 9. The CDR3 totals 15 residues. The CDR3 spells CASSPVAGNMYEQYF. DNA of the CDR3: TGTGCCAGCAGCCCCGTAGCGGGAAACATGTACGAGCAGTACTTC.